What follows is one TCR beta chain and its context. This clone has a single count. Its antigen remains unidentified. No base qualities exist here, and no much larger clone lies one base off it. The data stem from a study of cytomegalovirus exposure and HLA in healthy donors (dated by TCRdb to 2016 to 2017). For the wider study: An earlier analysis of some 600 of the donors reported 250 to 300 Gb of sequence data and roughly 120 million unique TCR beta sequences obtained from about 179 million T cells. A later analysis re-analyzed previously published TCR beta repertoires from roughly 630 donors and added high-resolution HLA genotyping to study TCR occurrence patterns. All discovery cohort repertoires had been generated on a single sequencing platform. Both class I and class II loci were covered by HLA typing, at four-digit resolution. Genome-wide SNP genotypes for about 65% of the 666 donors were used in a later genetic analysis, which treated that subset as a discovery cohort. Typing coverage differed by locus: A, B, C, DRB1 and DQB1 were typed in roughly 620-630 donors, DQA1 in 522, DPA1 in nearly 610, and DPB1 in 450 to 490. Besides the first cohort of approximately 670 subjects, a separate validation cohort made up of roughly 120 different subjects was used. On average, roughly 240,000 unique TCR beta nucleotide sequences were sequenced per donor among 398 genotyped donors of the cohort, with roughly 18% of those sequences being non-productive. In an earlier analysis of more than 550 of the donors, high-throughput TCR beta sequencing was used to judge whether each TCR beta V gene segment behaved as functional or pseudogenic. Donor age, sex, ethnicity and CMV serostatus were compiled together with the repertoire data. Roughly 5 DR-DQ haplotypes were handled as single units for association and clustering, since linkage in the cohort was strong. The study used immunosequencing to profile the T cell repertoires of approximately 630 subjects and linked those repertoires to cytomegalovirus serostatus. The study combined high-throughput TCR immunosequencing, statistical association of individual TCRs with disease status, and machine learning to predict cytomegalovirus infection status. The study was designed to test whether signatures of past pathogen exposure could be identified by cataloging public T cell receptors. Rather than drawing on any new phenotypic data, the later analysis identified candidate immune exposures from TCR beta sequences and the way those sequences occurred across donors. Of the 398 genotyped donors, roughly 85% fell in the genetic ancestry cluster associated with self-reported Caucasian donors. An early release covering over 500 HLA-typed donors comprised approximately 300 gigabases of sequencing data and about 90 million unique TCR sequences.

The method was the immunoSEQ multiplex PCR assay. A mixture of 60 forward primers for TCR Vbeta segments and 13 reverse primers for TCR Jbeta segments was used in the multiplex PCR. Amplification of the CDR3 region of rearranged TCR beta genes was performed with a multiplex PCR assay on genomic DNA. Amplified TCR beta libraries were sequenced as 87-base-pair reads on the Illumina HiSeq System. The paper's data handling went like this. A later analysis counted approximately 76 million unique TCR beta chains across the 670 or so repertoires, and 9 million to 14 million of these chains were shared by at least two donors. Raw reads were error-corrected and collapsed into unique sequences by a nearest-neighbor algorithm in which closely related sequences were merged to remove PCR and sequencing errors. To assign V, D and J gene segments, CDR3 sequences were aligned to IMGT reference sequences. Each retained sequence needed at least a six-nucleotide match to both a V gene segment and a J gene segment. Rearrangements were called productive when the CDR3 lacked stop codons and stayed in frame with V and J; all others were non-productive. Following IMGT convention, CDR3 was defined as the stretch from the second conserved V-encoded cysteine up to the conserved J-encoded phenylalanine. Sequences without an unambiguous match to a single V gene segment were excluded from the earlier analysis of 587 of the donors. An earlier analysis of a few hundred of the donors called V segments functional above 56.7% productive rearrangements and segregating when the between-donor standard deviation exceeded 5%. A statistical classification framework was built to diagnose cytomegalovirus status from the catalog of TCR beta chain sequences. A later analysis assigned V and J genes by comparing TCR nucleotide sequences with IMGT/GENE-DB human TR gene sequences. The TCRdist pipeline was used in a later analysis to assign CDR3 sequences and most-parsimonious VDJ recombination scenarios. A later analysis defined each TCR beta chain by its CDR3 amino acid sequence plus V-gene family, and excluded reads lacking a unique V-gene family. In a later analysis, 450 to 600 highly shared, low-generation-probability nucleotide sequences were removed to address suspected cross-contamination and a sequencing artifact. In a later analysis, a clonal expansion index was calculated for each public chain from normalized within-repertoire ranks of inferred template counts. In a later analysis, generation probabilities were computed with a VDJ recombination model fitted to out-of-frame rearrangements, and the resulting probabilities were checked against IGoR. Hypergeometric tests were used in a later analysis to score TCR-TCR, TCR-HLA and TCR-CMV co-occurrence, with a repertoire-size bias correction applied to the TCR pairs. False discovery rates were estimated in a later analysis by permuting HLA or CMV assignments 20 times. In a later analysis, co-occurring TCRs were grouped with DBSCAN, and TCRdist sequence similarity was added when clustering was performed within HLA-allele-positive subsets. Co-occurrence clustering excluded repertoires with fewer than 30,000 or more than 120,000 public chains, plus five with anomalous nucleotide sharing. In TCRdb, the immuneACCESS table is reduced to in-frame sequences with V and J assigned. These tables do not hold every clone; where another copy was compared, an unresolved V gene accounts for under half, and the others remain unexplained. V, J and clone size reflect that table, while D and trimming were determined from the DNA. The sample table holds roughly 130,000 clones, of which about three quarters were seen once. The biggest ten clones account for around 2.5% of the sample.

From the germline V gene, CDR1 is SQVTM and CDR2 is ANQGSEA. Relative to germline, V is missing 4 bases and J is missing 9 bases, with 16 bases of the junction outside any gene match. Spanning cysteine to phenylalanine, the CDR3 consists of 16 amino acids. The read is trimmed to its CDR3 DNA, 48 bases read in frame from base 1. In total, 630 or so healthy bone marrow donors made up the cohort. At the time of sampling, every cohort member was nominally healthy, though immune exposures that went unrecorded were likely present. The donor was CMV seropositive and was included in the group of about 290 seropositive cohort members. A peripheral blood sample was provided by each donor, and peripheral blood mononuclear cells were used for TCR beta sequencing. Genomic DNA was extracted from the blood cell samples with the Qiagen DNeasy Blood Extraction Kit. General findings and caveats noted by the study authors: In an earlier analysis of around 600 of the donors, most TCR beta V segments were observed in productive rearrangements about 87% or about 30% of the time, broadly matching IMGT annotations. A group of highly shared sequence variants was considered likely to be a technical artifact of the sequencing pipeline. When HLA alleles, especially DR and DQ, strongly co-occurred, TCR associations were difficult to assign to individual alleles. V-gene and J-gene trimming of TCR beta chains was associated with a missense DCLRE1C variant in a later genetic analysis, and the association was replicated in an independent cohort. A later genetic analysis reported fewer N-insertions in productive TCRs among donors in an Asian-associated ancestry cluster than the approximately 670-donor mean. In a later analysis, HLA-associated TCR beta chains were found to be more clonally expanded and to have lower generation probabilities than equally common non-associated chains. While some public TCRs were present in many individuals, most TCR sequences turned up only very rarely across donors. Because some donors lacked HLA typing at each locus, the association tests relied only on the typed subset. In a later analysis, the rate of TCR association differed among HLA loci, with DRB1 alleles having the most associated TCRs and HLA-C alleles having the fewest. Because counts were too low, roughly 17 rarely observed V segments, including chromosome 9 orphons, were left out of the earlier analysis of some 640 of the donors. Some IMGT-functional V segments, including TRBV6-2 and TRBV6-3, could not be distinguished by the 87-base-pair reads and were therefore excluded. In both the original and validation cohorts, the classifier was reported to diagnose cytomegalovirus status with high specificity and sensitivity. The cohort was sequenced for TCR beta chains only, and without alpha or paired-chain data the features that could be detected were limited. The study listed 164 TCR beta chains as associated with cytomegalovirus. Sequencing depth was assumed to be roughly uniform across donors in the presence/absence analyses, though that assumption may not hold. In a later analysis, several top co-occurrence clusters were reported to appear linked to parvovirus B19, influenza, CMV and Epstein-Barr virus. Linkage disequilibrium might explain the correlated functional status among segregating V segments, but an unknown experimental factor could not be ruled out. The authors suggested that the approach could potentially be generalized to other disease states and immunological phenotypes. A later analysis associated 16,951 TCR beta sequences with specific HLA alleles at a false discovery rate of 0.05. In a later analysis, most CMV-associated TCR beta chains were found to appear HLA-restricted, with HLA associations seemingly driven largely by CMV exposure. Three of the identified cytomegalovirus-associated TCR beta chains were confirmed in vitro to be specific for cytomegalovirus antigens. A further reported finding was that TCR beta sequences accurately predicted the HLA-A and HLA-B alleles for most subjects in the first cohort. For the cohort, immune exposure information was limited to CMV serostatus.

The receptor was isolated from a woman aged 55-70 years in good health and CMV-seropositive. The V and J segments used are TRBV29-1 and TRBJ2-4, with 9 junctional bases fitting TRBD1. Sequenced sample: PBMCs. The CDR3 in this case is CSVVLMDRGNTGIQYF. The nucleotide sequence reads TGCAGCGTTGTCCTCATGGACAGGGGAAATACGGGCATTCAGTACTTC.